The clone carrying this T cell receptor beta chain was observed a few times. Its matching antigen is unknown. Sequenced with the Oncomine TCR Beta short-read assay was DNA taken from cultured CD4+ T cells. TCRdb analysed the PCR reads with MiXCR anew, one entry per CDR3 protein. The repertoire holds approximately 9,700 distinct CDR3 sequences, with about 30% as singletons. This entry belongs to a study of vaccination and CD4 T cells after COVID-19. Study-level background: The makeup of the convalescents was six males and four females, two of them Hispanic. Overlapping spike peptides from SARS-CoV-2, HCoV-NL63, HCoV-OC43 and HCoV-229E served to stimulate the cells.

Treatment defined: roughly nine-day PBMC culture with coronavirus spike peptide pools or control peptides (ViraFEST assay). There are 15 residues in the CDR3. Germline assignment: CDR1 MDHEN and CDR2 SYDVKM. V was clipped by 6 bases and J by 4 bases; unmatched bases: 8. This sequence was found in a human donor who had recovered from COVID-19. The specimen was CD4+ T cells from blood, cultured in vitro, collected after SARS-CoV-2 vaccination. J is TRBJ2-2 and V is TRBV28; TRBD1 matches at 7 bases. As DNA, the CDR3 is TGTGCCAGCAGAGGCGACAGGGCGGGCACCGGGGAGCTGTTTTTT. It translates to CASRGDRAGTGELFF.